Presented here are 24 T cell receptor beta chains from one specimen sequenced in a study of blood T cell repertoires in COVID-19. The method was immunoSEQ multiplex PCR; TCRdb's version includes in-frame clones alone and lacks a portion of them. Of 250,000 or so clones listed, about 91% are singletons. The sample was PBMCs or T cells enriched from blood (not recorded which). Receptors were obtained from a woman aged 40 to 55 with acute COVID-19.

V gene TRBV11-2 combines with J gene TRBJ1-5; 7 nucleotides agree with TRBD1. CDR1 and CDR2 (germline): SGHAT, FQNNGV. After removal of 0 bases from V and 6 bases from J, the junction contained 5 bases not matched to a gene. CDR3 length: 15 residues. The CDR3 sequence: CASSLDTGAGQPQHF. DNA of the CDR3: TGTGCCAGCAGCTTAGATACAGGGGCGGGTCAGCCCCAGCATTTT.

The chain carries TRBV25-1 and TRBJ2-5; D is unclear. This CDR3 has 12 residues. Trimming took off 4 bases at V and 5 bases at J, with 8 bases between the two ends. The germline CDR1 and CDR2 sequences are MGHDK and SYGVNS. CDR3 amino acids: CASSVLGETQYF. CDR3 DNA sequence: TGTGCCAGCAGTGTCCTCGGGGAGACCCAGTACTTC.

In DNA form, the CDR3 reads TGTGCCAGCAGTTTAGGGCAGCCAAACACTGAAGCTTTCTTT. Translated: CASSLGQPNTEAFF. The chain uses TRBV27 and TRBJ1-1, with unresolved D. The CDR3 loop spans 14 amino acids. The V gene's germline CDR1 is MNHEY and CDR2 SMNVEV (reference sequence). V lost 2 bases, J lost 2 bases, and 9 bases lay in between.

CDR3 DNA sequence: TGTGCCAGCAGCCCCGAAACAGGGGGGAGAGGGGAAAAACTGTTTTTT. Residues: CASSPETGGRGEKLFF. V gene TRBV5-4 combines with J gene TRBJ1-4, with 8 bases identical to TRBD1. The V gene end was trimmed by 4 bases and the J gene end by 8 bases; junction bases not matched to a gene: 13. CDR3 length equals 16 residues. Germline CDR1 SGHNT, CDR2 YYREEE (reference sequence).

The chain is built from TRBV2 and TRBJ2-2, with 8 bases matching TRBD2. The CDR3 runs to 15 residues. The germline gives CDR1 SNHLY, CDR2 FYNNEI. J lost 0 bases, V lost 8 bases, and 5 bases had no gene match. The CDR3 is CASAGLAANTGELFF. The CDR3 DNA is TGTGCCAGCGCCGGACTAGCAGCGAACACCGGGGAGCTGTTTTTT.

This sequence joins TRBV5-6 and TRBJ2-3; tentative D call: TRBD1 (5 bases). The germline gives CDR1 SGHDT, CDR2 YYEEEE. The CDR3 is 15 residues long. Trimming shortened V by 3 bases and J by 0 bases, and 11 bases separated the two germline ends. The CDR3 DNA is TGTGCCAGCAGCTCCCTGGGGCCGAGCACAGATACGCAGTATTTT. Encoded protein: CASSSLGPSTDTQYF.

V and J are TRBV7-8 and TRBJ2-7, with 7 bases matching TRBD1. V trimming: 5 bases; J trimming: 2 bases; junction bases outside the gene matches: 6. CDR1 and CDR2 from the germline V gene are SGHVS and FQNEAQ. The CDR3 covers 14 residues. The CDR3 loop reads CASSQTDRAYEQYF. CDR3 sequence (DNA): TGTGCCAGCAGCCAAACTGACAGGGCCTACGAGCAGTACTTC.

V is TRBV6-5 and J is TRBJ2-7; no reliable D call. V was trimmed by 6 bases and J by 4 bases, leaving 10 bases between them. The CDR3 runs to 12 residues. Germline CDR1 is MNHEY and CDR2 is SVGAGI. In DNA, the CDR3 is TGTGCCAGCAGCCCGTCCGGGTACGAGCAGTACGTC. Protein sequence: CASSPSGYEQYV.

On this clone: Distinct nucleotide sequences in the sample also encode this CDR3. This chain joins TRBV7-2 and TRBJ2-1; possibly TRBD1 for D (5 bases). The V gene's germline CDR1 is SGHTA and CDR2 FQGNSA. The CDR3 consists of 14 residues. V dropped 1 base and J dropped 4 bases, with 8 bases sitting between them. CDR3 bases: TGTGCCAGCAGCTTAGGGGGCACATACAATGAGCAGTTCTTC. This codes for CASSLGGTYNEQFF.

V is TRBV24-1 and J is TRBJ1-6; 7 bases are shared with TRBD1. V shed 7 bases, J shed 4 bases, and the junction held 6 bases outside the gene matches. This CDR3 contains 15 residues. In germline, CDR1 is KGHDR, CDR2 SFDVKD. CDR3 coding DNA: TGTGCCACCAGGCTACGGGACAGTTATAATTCACCCCTCCACTTT. Amino acids: CATRLRDSYNSPLHF.

V gene TRBV7-9 combines with J gene TRBJ2-1; 7 bases are shared with TRBD2. The CDR3 loop spans 17 amino acids. Germline assignment: CDR1 SEHNR and CDR2 FQNEAQ (reference sequence). V trimming: 6 bases; J trimming: 0 bases; junction bases outside the gene matches: 11. CDR3 DNA: TGTGCCAGCAGAGGCGGGGCGGGAGCTAGCTCCTACAATGAGCAGTTCTTC. Translating it yields CASRGGAGASSYNEQFF.

J is TRBJ2-3 and V is TRBV18; TRBD2 might be the D (6 bases). This CDR3 is built from 12 residues. Trimming shortened V by 6 bases and J by 6 bases, and 10 bases separated the two germline ends. The V gene's germline CDR1 is KGHSH and CDR2 LQKENI. The CDR3 DNA reads as TGTGCCAGCTCGCCGGCGGGGGATACGCAGTATTTT. Translation: CASSPAGDTQYF.

The V gene is TRBV7-9, the J gene TRBJ1-3; no reliable D call. Germline assignment: CDR1 SEHNR and CDR2 FQNEAQ (reference sequence). V shed 3 bases and J shed 8 bases, with 14 bases lying between them. CDR3 length equals 14 residues. Written as DNA, the CDR3 is TGTGCCAGCAGCTTTAGAGGCGGGTCTGACACCATATATTTT. It specifies CASSFRGGSDTIYF.

The V and J genes are TRBV18 and TRBJ1-4; D remains unclear. The germline gives CDR1 KGHSH, CDR2 LQKENI. This CDR3 has 14 residues. Trimming removed 3 bases at V and 4 bases at J, with 9 bases between. The CDR3 protein is CASSPADINEKLFF. The CDR3 DNA is TGTGCCAGCTCACCGGCGGATATTAATGAAAAACTGTTTTTT.

This rearrangement joins TRBV7-2 to TRBJ2-3; TRBD2 agrees at 12 bases. In germline, CDR1 is SGHTA, CDR2 FQGNSA. V gave up 5 bases and J gave up 4 bases; unmatched junction bases: 7. The CDR3 extends over 16 amino acids. The CDR3 loop is CASSPRGLAGPDTQYF. The CDR3 DNA follows: TGTGCCAGCAGCCCACGGGGACTAGCGGGTCCAGATACGCAGTATTTT.

This rearrangement joins TRBV4-1 to TRBJ2-7, with D possibly being TRBD1 (5 bases). This CDR3 is 14 amino acids long. The V and J ends lost 0 bases and 6 bases respectively, with 12 bases between them. Per the germline V gene, CDR1 is MGHRA and CDR2 is YSYEKL. The CDR3 reads CASSQEAGISEQYF. CDR3 coding DNA: TGCGCCAGCAGCCAAGAGGCAGGGATTTCCGAGCAGTACTTC.

The chain uses TRBV5-4 and TRBJ1-2; unclear D gene. Germline V gene lookup returns CDR1 SGHNT and CDR2 YYREEE (reference sequence). V lost 4 bases to trimming and J lost 4 bases, with 11 bases between them. CDR3 length: 13 residues. CDR3 in amino acids: CASSLTEGYGYTF. The CDR3 nucleotides read TGTGCCAGCAGCCTTACCGAGGGCTATGGCTACACCTTC.

This clone was detected a few times. The chain joins TRBV5-6 to TRBJ2-7; TRBD1 matches at 11 bases. The germline CDR1 and CDR2 sequences are SGHDT and YYEEEE. The CDR3 sequence is 15 residues long. Trimming at V came to 4 bases and at J to 5 bases, leaving 8 bases not matched to a gene. The CDR3 region is CASSGTGQGEDEQYV. In DNA form, the CDR3 reads TGTGCCAGCAGCGGCACGGGACAGGGGGAAGACGAGCAGTACGTC.

The chain couples TRBV11-3 to TRBJ2-2; 8 nucleotides agree with TRBD1. Trimming took 5 bases from V and 3 from J; bases not matched to a gene: 8. Per the germline V gene, CDR1 is SGHNT and CDR2 is YENEEA. The CDR3 is 16 amino acids. This CDR3 reads CASSAVGQAYTGELFF. CDR3 nucleotides: TGTGCCAGCAGCGCCGTGGGACAGGCATACACCGGGGAGCTGTTTTTT. Based on the CDR3 plus reference TRBV11-3 and TRBJ2-2, the full variable domain is EAGVVQSPRYKIIEKKQPVAFWCNPISGHNTLYWYLQNLGQGPELLIRYENEEAVDDSQLPKDRFSAERLKGVDSTLKIQPAELGDSAVYLCASSAVGQAYTGELFFGEGSRLTVL.

The V call is TRBV18, the J call TRBJ1-3; 8 bases are shared with TRBD1. V lost 6 bases to trimming and J lost 2 bases; unmatched junction nucleotides: 12. The CDR3 has 17 amino acids. Germline-derived CDR1 and CDR2 are KGHSH and LQKENI. This CDR3 reads CASSTSRTGRTGNTIYF. The CDR3 region has the DNA TGTGCCAGCTCGACCTCCCGGACAGGGAGGACTGGAAACACCATATATTTT.

Only a few counts were recorded for this clone. This chain links TRBV4-3 with TRBJ2-7, with D maybe TRBD1 (5 bases). Germline V lookup: CDR1 LGHNA, CDR2 YSLEER. The CDR3 is 15 amino acids. The ends were cut back, 0 bases at V and 3 bases at J, with 12 bases in the middle. The CDR3 is CASSQDQDSSYEQYF. CDR3 DNA sequence: TGCGCCAGCAGCCAAGATCAAGACAGCAGCTACGAGCAGTACTTC.

The J gene is TRBJ2-3, the V gene TRBV6-5; 8 bases fit TRBD1. In germline, CDR1 is MNHEY, CDR2 SVGAGI. CDR3 size: 12 residues. V dropped 7 bases and J dropped 5; count of bases not matched to a gene: 2. Written as DNA, the CDR3 is TGTGCCAGCACTACAGGGGGAGATACGCAGTATTTT. This gives the protein CASTTGGDTQYF.

The chain employs TRBV12-3 or TRBV12-4 and TRBJ1-4; D gene unclear. The CDR3 loop spans 13 amino acids. V lost 2 bases to trimming and J lost 8 bases, with 9 bases between them. The CDR3 nucleotides read TGTGCCAGCAGTTTAAAGGGAGGAGAAAAACTGTTTTTT. As protein: CASSLKGGEKLFF.

The chain combines TRBV5-1 with TRBJ1-1, with TRBD1 matching over 9 bases. With V trimmed by 2 bases and J by 1 base, 3 bases remained unmatched. The length of the CDR3 is 15 residues. Germline CDR1 is SGHRS and CDR2 is YFSETQ. CDR3 amino acids: CASSLTGGTNTEAFF. The CDR3 DNA is TGCGCCAGCAGCTTAACAGGGGGCACGAACACTGAAGCTTTCTTT.